The 27 T cell receptor beta chains in this list originate from one sample, sequenced in a study of T cells in Graves' hyperthyroidism and ophthalmopathy. Regions amplified from RNA transcripts were the TCR beta CDR3 regions. Using the HTBI primer set, a first-round RT-PCR was run on the TCR CDR3. One entry per CDR3 protein, called by TCRdb with MiXCR from the multiplex PCR reads. The repertoire has over 450,000 distinct CDR3 sequences, approximately 15% of them found once; the top ten carry 15% to 20%. The material sequenced was blood. The receptors stem from a woman under 30 with Graves' hyperthyroidism.

V usage is TRBV27 and J usage is TRBJ2-1; 8 nucleotides agree with TRBD2. The germline V gene encodes CDR1 MNHEY and CDR2 SMNVEV (reference sequence). J gave up 4 bases and V 1 base, and 6 bases lay outside the gene matches. This CDR3 has 16 residues. The CDR3 protein is CASSLFSGSDYNEQFF. As DNA, the CDR3 is TGTGCCAGCAGTTTATTCAGCGGGAGCGATTACAATGAGCAGTTCTTC.

The V gene is TRBV9, the J gene TRBJ2-1; 8 nucleotides align to TRBD1. Per germline, CDR1 SGDLS and CDR2 YYNGEE. The CDR3 is 18 amino acids. J lost 8 bases, V lost 0 bases, and 16 bases had no gene match. CDR3 sequence: CASSVVGQGLGASDEQFF. DNA of the CDR3: TGTGCCAGCAGCGTAGTAGGACAGGGATTGGGGGCAAGCGATGAGCAGTTCTTC.

This clonotype was counted at least ten times. The chain links TRBV20-1 to TRBJ2-3; 10 nucleotides align to TRBD2. The germline V gene encodes CDR1 DFQATT and CDR2 SNEGSKA (reference sequence). Trimming removed 3 bases from V and 2 bases from J; junction bases left unmatched: 5. This CDR3 is 15 amino acids long. The CDR3 coding sequence is TGCAGTGCTAGGCAAGCGGGAGGGATCACAGATACGCAGTATTTT. It specifies CSARQAGGITDTQYF.

This clonotype has a count of ten or more. This sequence joins TRBV7-3 and TRBJ2-3; D possibly matches TRBD1 or TRBD2 (5 bases each). Germline V gene data show CDR1 as SGHTA and CDR2 as FQGTGA. The length of the CDR3 is 16 residues. V shed 0 bases and J shed 1 base, with 11 bases lying between them. CDR3 sequence: CASSLTDRGGTDTQYF. The DNA of the CDR3 is TGTGCCAGCAGCTTAACGGACCGGGGCGGCACAGATACGCAGTATTTT.

Many counts were recorded for this clonotype. J is TRBJ2-2 and V is TRBV15; possible D gene TRBD1, 6 bases. From germline, CDR1 is LNHNV and CDR2 YYDKDF (reference sequence). V lost 3 bases and J lost 3, with 11 bases in between. The CDR3 is made up of 15 amino acids. CDR3 nucleotide sequence: TGTGCCACCAGCAGCCCCTCAGGGGACACCGGGGAGCTGTTTTTT. It codes for CATSSPSGDTGELFF. Full variable domain (rest looked up from reference TRBV15 and TRBJ2-2): DAMVIQNPRYQVTQFGKPVTLSCSQTLNHNVMYWYQQKSSQAPKLLFHYYDKDFNNEADTPDNFQSRRPNTSFCFLDIRSPGLGDTAMYLCATSSPSGDTGELFFGEGSRLTVL.

The chain joins TRBV5-1 to TRBJ1-6; D is undetermined. Germline-derived CDR1 and CDR2 are SGHRS and YFSETQ. V shed 1 base and J shed 8 bases, with 13 bases lying between them. CDR3 size: 15 residues. CDR3 loop: CASSLSHPKDSPLHF. The CDR3 DNA follows: TGCGCCAGCAGCTTGTCACACCCGAAGGATTCACCCCTCCACTTT.

This clonotype showed up just a few times. CDR3 sequence: CASSVEGLADYNEQFF. CDR3 in DNA: TGTGCCAGCAGCGTAGAAGGACTAGCCGACTACAATGAGCAGTTCTTC. This sequence joins TRBV9 and TRBJ2-1, with 8 bases aligning to TRBD2. The CDR3 is 16 residues long. Trimming cost V 0 bases and J 3 bases; bases outside gene matches: 5. CDR1 and CDR2 (germline): SGDLS, YYNGEE.

There are many counts of this clonotype. V is TRBV12-3 or TRBV12-4 and J is TRBJ2-1, with D tentatively TRBD1 (5 bases). This CDR3 is built from 16 residues. The V and J ends lost 5 bases and 7 bases respectively, with 21 bases between them. The CDR3 coding sequence is TGTGCCAGCAGTCCCGCCCCTCCAGGGAATTTGAATGAGCAGTTCTTC. Protein product: CASSPAPPGNLNEQFF.

This clonotype was seen a handful of times. The chain combines TRBV29-1 with TRBJ2-4, with D unresolved. The CDR3 sequence is 12 residues long. CDR1 and CDR2 (germline): SQVTM, ANQGSEA. The V end was cut by 2 bases, the J end by 0 bases, with 2 bases between. In DNA, the CDR3 is TGCAGCGTTGAACTAGCCAAAAACATTCAGTACTTC. This sequence encodes CSVELAKNIQYF. Full variable domain (outside the CDR3, taken from reference TRBV29-1 and TRBJ2-4): SAVISQKPSRDICQRGTSLTIQCQVDSQVTMMFWYRQQPGQSLTLIATANQGSEATYESGFVIDKFPISRPNLTFSTLTVSNMSPEDSSIYLCSVELAKNIQYFGAGTRLSVL.

Worth noting for this clonotype: This clone may be a read error of a much larger clone one base away. The J gene is TRBJ1-2, the V gene TRBV5-1; D may be TRBD1 (5 bases). This CDR3 is 15 amino acids long. V was clipped by 1 base and J by 2 bases, with 12 bases between them. Germline CDR1 is SGHRS and CDR2 is YFSETQ. The CDR3 protein is CASSLPGGTNYGYTF. CDR3 DNA sequence: TGCGCCAGCAGCTTGCCGGGCGGGACGAACTATGGCTACACCTTC.

The table lists this clonotype with many counts. The chain is built from TRBV20-1 and TRBJ1-2, with 8 bases fitting TRBD1. CDR3 length: 12 amino acids. Germline V gene sequence: CDR1 DFQATT, CDR2 SNEGSKA (reference sequence). V was pared by 8 bases and J by 1 base, with 3 bases of the junction left unmatched. The CDR3 DNA is TGCAGTACTGACAGGGGTAACTATGGCTACACCTTC. Translating it yields CSTDRGNYGYTF.

The gene calls are TRBV3-1 and TRBJ1-2; no clear D gene. The CDR3 is 14 amino acids. V dropped 0 bases and J dropped 1 base, with 6 bases sitting between them. Per germline, CDR1 LGHDT and CDR2 YNNKEL (reference sequence). CDR3 in amino acids: CASSQERVNYGYTF. The CDR3 nucleotides are TGTGCCAGCAGCCAAGAAAGGGTTAACTATGGCTACACCTTC. Full variable domain (remainder filled in from reference TRBV3-1 and TRBJ1-2): DTAVSQTPKYLVTQMGNDKSIKCEQNLGHDTMYWYKQDSKKFLKIMFSYNNKELIINETVPNRFSPKSPDKAHLNLHINSLELGDSAVYFCASSQERVNYGYTFGSGTRLTVV.

This clonotype appeared many times. This chain connects TRBV27 to TRBJ2-1; D is possibly TRBD2 (6 bases). V gave up 4 bases and J gave up 0 bases, with 19 bases separating them. CDR1 MNHEY and CDR2 SMNVEV come from the germline V gene (reference sequence). The CDR3 has 18 residues. The CDR3 region is CASSSAPKFSGSYNEQFF. In DNA form, the CDR3 reads TGTGCCAGCAGTTCCGCCCCGAAATTTAGCGGCTCCTACAATGAGCAGTTCTTC.

There are many counts of this clonotype. The rearrangement uses TRBV6-1 and TRBJ2-7; the D call may be TRBD1 or TRBD2 (5 bases each). Trimming removed 6 bases at V and 1 base at J, with 16 bases between. Looked up from germline, CDR1 is MNHNS and CDR2 is SASEGT. CDR3 length: 15 residues. The CDR3 nucleotides are TGTGCCAGCAGCCAGAGGGACGGACATTCCTACGAGCAGTACTTC. This codes for CASSQRDGHSYEQYF.

This clonotype was seen ten or more times. The chain links TRBV12-5 to TRBJ2-3; 11 nucleotides align to TRBD2. The CDR3 extends over 16 amino acids. The germline V gene encodes CDR1 LGHNT and CDR2 FRNRAP. V lost 3 bases, J lost 3 bases, and 5 bases stayed unmatched. The DNA for the CDR3 is TGTGCTAGTGGTTTCACTAGCGGGAGCGATACAGATACGCAGTATTTT. Amino acids: CASGFTSGSDTDTQYF.

The sample holds one count of this clonotype. This may stem from a read error, because a much larger clone lies one nucleotide away. No conserved phenylalanine or tryptophan is present at the end of the CDR3, so a read error is the likely explanation. The rearrangement links TRBV10-2 to TRBJ2-7, with 11 bases fitting TRBD1. This CDR3 contains 16 residues. The germline gives CDR1 WSHSY, CDR2 SAAADI. The V gene end was trimmed by 4 bases and the J gene end by 0 bases; junction bases not matched to a gene: 5. CDR3 sequence: CASSGLGQGDSYEQYL. The CDR3 bases are TGCGCCAGCAGTGGGCTGGGACAGGGGGACTCCTACGAGCAGTACCTC.

There are many counts of this clonotype. The genes are TRBV5-1 and TRBJ1-1; perhaps TRBD1 as D (6 bases). Germline V gives CDR1 SGHRS, CDR2 YFSETQ. There are 13 residues in the CDR3. The V and J ends lost 5 bases and 4 bases respectively, with 12 bases between them. The CDR3, as DNA: TGCGCCAGCAGTCTACAGGGACTCACTGAAGCTTTCTTT. Its translation: CASSLQGLTEAFF.

Of note for this clonotype: A much larger clone lies one base from this, so it may be a read error. Since the CDR3 does not end with the conserved phenylalanine or tryptophan, this likely comes from a read error. The chain joins TRBV5-1 to TRBJ1-1, with D perhaps matching TRBD1 (5 bases). Germline CDR1 reads SGHRS; CDR2 reads YFSETQ. CDR3 length equals 15 residues. Trimming cost V 4 bases and J 1 base, with 14 bases left between them. The DNA for the CDR3 is TGCGCCAGCAGCGGCAGGGAGGTCGGGAACACTGAAGCTTTCTCT. This gives the protein CASSGREVGNTEAFS.

This clonotype showed up many times. The genes are TRBV14 and TRBJ2-5, with 8 bases lining up with TRBD1. The germline V gene encodes CDR1 SGHDN and CDR2 FVKESK. The trim removed 4 bases at V and 0 bases at J, leaving 1 base unmatched. The CDR3 totals 14 residues. The CDR3, as DNA: TGTGCCAGCAGCCGACAGGGGTACCAAGAGACCCAGTACTTC. Protein: CASSRQGYQETQYF.

To note about this clonotype: Given a much more abundant clone one base away, this may be a read error. V is TRBV18 and J is TRBJ2-1; D is perhaps TRBD2 (5 bases). The CDR3 is 14 amino acids. The germline V and J ends were trimmed by 6 bases and 7 bases, with 16 bases remaining between them. Germline values: CDR1 KGHSH, CDR2 LQKENI. CDR3 residues: CASSPNLTGNEQFF. The CDR3, as DNA: TGTGCCAGCTCTCCTAATCTCACGGGGAATGAGCAGTTCTTC.

This clonotype appeared many times. The CDR3 sequence is CSVERRDNEQFF. The CDR3 DNA follows: TGCAGCGTTGAACGGCGGGACAATGAGCAGTTCTTC. V and J are TRBV29-1 and TRBJ2-1; D is perhaps TRBD2 (5 bases). Trimming removed 2 bases at V and 5 bases at J, with 7 bases between. This CDR3 has 12 amino acids. Germline V gene lookup returns CDR1 SQVTM and CDR2 ANQGSEA.

At least ten counts were recorded for this clonotype. The V gene is TRBV20-1, the J gene TRBJ2-1; D assignment may be TRBD1 or TRBD2 (5 bases each). The CDR3 is 17 amino acids. The V and J ends lost 5 bases and 2 bases respectively, with 22 bases between them. Germline V gene sequence: CDR1 DFQATT, CDR2 SNEGSKA (reference sequence). The CDR3 region is CSAQGTSPLLTYNEQFF. The CDR3 DNA reads as TGCAGTGCTCAAGGGACCTCGCCCCTCCTTACCTACAATGAGCAGTTCTTC.

This chain links TRBV3-1 with TRBJ2-1; TRBD1 aligns across 11 bases. This CDR3 has 15 amino acids. Looked up from germline, CDR1 is LGHDT and CDR2 is YNNKEL (reference sequence). Trimming cost V 4 bases and J 5 bases; bases outside gene matches: 4. CDR3 protein: CASSPGQGDHNEQFF. In DNA form, the CDR3 reads TGTGCCAGCAGCCCGGGACAGGGGGACCACAATGAGCAGTTCTTC.

This clonotype was seen repeatedly, ten times or more. The chain combines TRBV12-5 with TRBJ2-2; 8 bases fit TRBD2. Trimming at V came to 1 base and at J to 4 bases, leaving 8 bases not matched to a gene. The length of the CDR3 is 17 residues. Germline V gives CDR1 LGHNT, CDR2 FRNRAP. The CDR3 spells CASGLGLLADRTGELFF. The CDR3 DNA sequence: TGTGCTAGTGGTTTGGGACTACTAGCGGACCGCACCGGGGAGCTGTTTTTT.

V is TRBV5-4 and J is TRBJ2-2; the match to TRBD1 covers 9 bases. Germline loops: CDR1 SGHNT, CDR2 YYREEE (reference sequence). The length of the CDR3 is 15 residues. V shed 4 bases, J shed 3 bases, and the junction held 4 bases outside the gene matches. The CDR3 here is CASSPRQGDTGELFF. CDR3 bases: TGTGCCAGCAGCCCCAGACAGGGGGACACCGGGGAGCTGTTTTTT.

This clonotype has only a few counts. V usage is TRBV20-1 and J usage is TRBJ1-5; possible D gene TRBD1, 5 bases. The germline V and J ends were trimmed by 3 bases and 7 bases, with 13 bases remaining between them. The length of the CDR3 is 13 residues. Per germline, CDR1 DFQATT and CDR2 SNEGSKA (reference sequence). This chain's CDR3 is CSASPDIQQPQHF. CDR3 DNA sequence: TGCAGTGCTAGTCCGGACATACAGCAGCCCCAGCATTTT.

This clonotype has more than one count but fewer than ten. The CDR3 loop is CASSLSPLQTPNEKLFF. The DNA of the CDR3 is TGTGCCAGTAGCCTAAGTCCCCTACAGACCCCTAATGAAAAACTGTTTTTT. The chain has TRBV19 and TRBJ1-4; no firm D call. Germline CDR1 is LNHDA and CDR2 is SQIVND (reference sequence). The CDR3 has 17 residues. V was shortened by 6 bases and J by 3 bases, with 20 bases between the two germline ends.